A single sample gave rise to the 24 T cell receptor beta chains below, sequenced in a study of T cell responses to AZD1222 COVID-19 vaccine. TCRdb keeps only in-frame clones here, not all; method: immunoSEQ multiplex PCR. The table records tens of thousands of clones, over 70% of them present only once. The sequencing here drew on peripheral blood, taken 28 days after the second AZD1222 dose. These receptors were taken from an adult who received the AZD1222 COVID-19 vaccine.

In nucleotides, the CDR3 is TGCAGTGCGAGTCCAGGGGTCAACTCTGGAAACACCATATATTTT. This translates into CSASPGVNSGNTIYF. The rearrangement joins TRBV20-1 to TRBJ1-3, with D possibly being TRBD1 (6 bases). The CDR3 loop spans 15 amino acids. The germline gives CDR1 DFQATT, CDR2 SNEGSKA (reference sequence). V lost 6 bases and J lost 0, with 15 bases in between.

The chain joins TRBV18 to TRBJ2-3; 7 nucleotides agree with TRBD2. The germline CDR1 and CDR2 sequences are KGHSH and LQKENI. With 4 bases clipped from V and 2 bases from J, the junction kept 3 bases outside the gene matches. CDR3 length: 14 amino acids. The CDR3 region is CASSLSGATDTQYF. CDR3 bases: TGTGCCAGCTCACTGAGCGGGGCCACAGATACGCAGTATTTT.

This clone is a singleton in its sample. The gene calls are TRBV18 and TRBJ2-3, with D possibly being TRBD2 (6 bases). CDR1 is KGHSH and CDR2 is LQKENI in the germline V gene. Trimming removed 3 bases from V and 6 bases from J, with 13 bases in between. This CDR3 is 14 amino acids long. CDR3 sequence (DNA): TGTGCCAGCTCACCTGACACGGCGGGGGATACGCAGTATTTT. This translates into CASSPDTAGDTQYF.

This chain links TRBV4-2 with TRBJ2-1; 9 bases match TRBD2. This CDR3 has 16 amino acids. Germline CDR1 reads LGHNA; CDR2 reads YNFKEQ. J was trimmed by 6 bases and V by 3 bases; bases with no gene match: 9. The CDR3 DNA reads TGTGCCAGCAGCCAGGGTAGTAGCGGGAGATCCAATGAGCAGTTCTTC. It codes for CASSQGSSGRSNEQFF.

The chain carries TRBV3-1 (or the pseudogene TRBV3-2) and TRBJ2-2; 13 nucleotides line up with TRBD2. The V gene end was trimmed by 5 bases and the J gene end by 5 bases; junction bases not matched to a gene: 11. The length of the CDR3 is 18 residues. From germline, CDR1 is LGHDT and CDR2 YNNKEL (reference sequence). The CDR3 DNA reads as TGTGCCAGCAGCGGGACTAGCGGGGCCCACAGGCGGACCGGGGAGCTGTTTTTT. Its translation: CASSGTSGAHRRTGELFF.

This chain links TRBV19 with TRBJ1-5; a possible D gene is TRBD1 (5 bases). CDR3 length: 15 residues. Germline values: CDR1 LNHDA, CDR2 SQIVND (reference sequence). V was clipped by 3 bases and J by 3 bases, with 12 bases between them. The CDR3 bases are TGTGCCAGTAGTATTTCGCACGGGACCAATCAGCCCCAGCATTTT. As protein: CASSISHGTNQPQHF.

The chain combines TRBV9 with TRBJ2-1; 7 bases align to TRBD2. Germline-derived CDR1 and CDR2 are SGDLS and YYNGEE. The CDR3 covers 15 residues. Trimming removed 5 bases from V and 5 bases from J; junction bases left unmatched: 10. CDR3 DNA: TGTGCCAGCAGTCTAAACCCGGGAGGAAACAATGAGCAGTTCTTC. Translating gives CASSLNPGGNNEQFF.

The chain links TRBV6-2 or TRBV6-3 to TRBJ2-7, with D hard to call. The CDR3 extends over 15 amino acids. Germline V lookup: CDR1 MNHEY, CDR2 SVGEGT. Deletions cut 4 bases from V and 3 bases from J, with 16 bases between. The CDR3: CASSFADLMHYEQYF. The CDR3 bases are TGTGCCAGCAGTTTTGCAGATCTGATGCACTACGAGCAGTACTTC.

V usage is TRBV7-8 and J usage is TRBJ2-1, with 9 bases matching TRBD2. V trimming: 6 bases; J trimming: 1 base; junction bases outside the gene matches: 19. The CDR3 is 20 amino acids. Germline-derived CDR1 and CDR2 are SGHVS and FQNEAQ. This CDR3 is CASRSRWIGLASNSYNEQFF. For the CDR3, the DNA is TGTGCCAGCAGGTCTAGATGGATTGGACTAGCGAGTAATTCCTACAATGAGCAGTTCTTC.

This chain joins TRBV29-1 and TRBJ1-1; 9 positions match TRBD1. The CDR3 spans 13 residues. V lost 6 bases and J lost 4; bases outside the gene matches: 6. The germline V gene has CDR1 SQVTM and CDR2 ANQGSEA. The CDR3 region is CSVGDRAGTEAFF. CDR3 DNA: TGCAGCGTGGGGGACAGGGCTGGCACTGAAGCTTTCTTT.

This chain connects TRBV6-2 or TRBV6-3 to TRBJ1-1; D is possibly TRBD1 (5 bases). Germline V gene lookup returns CDR1 MNHEY and CDR2 SVGEGT. CDR3 length equals 14 residues. V gave up 0 bases and J gave up 6 bases, with 11 bases separating them. The CDR3 here is CASSYSRVESEAFF. The CDR3, as DNA: TGTGCCAGCAGTTACTCCAGGGTTGAGTCTGAAGCTTTCTTT.

The chain has TRBV28 and TRBJ1-1, with D maybe TRBD1 (5 bases). This CDR3 contains 11 residues. The V and J ends lost 10 bases and 6 bases respectively, with 12 bases between them. Germline CDR1 is MDHEN and CDR2 is SYDVKM. The CDR3 loop reads CATRGKPEAFF. CDR3 in DNA: TGTGCCACAAGGGGCAAACCTGAAGCTTTCTTT.

V usage is TRBV19 and J usage is TRBJ2-7; D uncertain. V was shortened by 3 bases and J by 1 base, with 13 bases between the two germline ends. Germline CDR1 LNHDA, CDR2 SQIVND (reference sequence). CDR3 length: 15 amino acids. The CDR3 is CASSILLGASYEQYF. For the CDR3, the DNA is TGTGCCAGTAGTATTCTGTTGGGCGCTTCCTACGAGCAGTACTTC.

V is TRBV6-5 and J is TRBJ2-1; the D gene is possibly TRBD1 (6 bases). V lost 4 bases to trimming and J lost 10 bases, with 11 bases between them. The CDR3 contains 12 residues. The V gene's germline CDR1 is MNHEY and CDR2 SVGAGI. CDR3 sequence (DNA): TGTGCCAGCAGTTCGGCGGACAGAGAGCAGTTCTTC. Its translation: CASSSADREQFF.

The gene calls are TRBV2 and TRBJ2-5; no firm D call. Germline CDR1 SNHLY, CDR2 FYNNEI. The CDR3 loop spans 11 amino acids. Between the trimmed V and J ends, which lost 4 bases and 9 bases, there was a span of 9 bases. Here the CDR3 DNA reads TGTGCCAGCAGTGCCCTGTGGGCCCAGTACTTC. It encodes CASSALWAQYF. Full variable domain (remainder filled in from reference TRBV2 and TRBJ2-5): EPEVTQTPSHQVTQMGQEVILRCVPISNHLYFYWYRQILGQKVEFLVSFYNNEISEKSEIFDDQFSVERPDGSNFTLKIRSTKLEDSAMYFCASSALWAQYFGPGTRLLVL.

The chain couples TRBV19 to TRBJ2-2, with a weak D call TRBD1 (6 bases). There are 14 residues in the CDR3. V lost 7 bases and J 0 bases, leaving 9 bases between the germline ends. The germline V gene encodes CDR1 LNHDA and CDR2 SQIVND (reference sequence). This CDR3 is CASMGASNTGELFF. The CDR3 DNA follows: TGTGCCAGTATGGGGGCCTCGAACACCGGGGAGCTGTTTTTT. Together with reference TRBV19 and TRBJ2-2, the CDR3 gives the full variable domain: DGGITQSPKYLFRKEGQNVTLSCEQNLNHDAMYWYRQDPGQGLRLIYYSQIVNDFQKGDIAEGYSVSREKKESFPLTVTSAQKNPTAFYLCASMGASNTGELFFGEGSRLTVL.

V gene TRBV7-6 combines with J gene TRBJ2-7; TRBD2 matches at 9 bases. V was clipped by 1 base and J by 4 bases; unmatched bases: 14. The germline CDR1 and CDR2 sequences are SGHVS and FNYEAQ. The CDR3 is made up of 18 amino acids. CDR3 DNA: TGTGCCAGCAGCTTAGGGTGGGGGTTAGCGGGAGACAAATACGAGCAGTACTTC. Translating it yields CASSLGWGLAGDKYEQYF.

The rearrangement uses TRBV5-1 and TRBJ2-1; TRBD2 matches at 14 bases. CDR1 is SGHRS, CDR2 YFSETQ, per germline. The ends lost 2 bases at V and 9 bases at J; junction bases unmatched: 10. CDR3 size: 17 residues. The CDR3 loop reads CASSFRSTSGGAGEQFF. CDR3 nucleotide sequence: TGCGCCAGCAGCTTTAGGTCGACTAGCGGGGGGGCCGGTGAGCAGTTCTTC. Variable domain in full (rest from reference TRBV5-1 and TRBJ2-1): KAGVTQTPRYLIKTRGQQVTLSCSPISGHRSVSWYQQTPGQGLQFLFEYFSETQRNKGNFPGRFSGRQFSNSRSEMNVSTLELGDSALYLCASSFRSTSGGAGEQFFGPGTRLTVL.

The V call is TRBV5-5, the J call TRBJ2-3; D uncertain. Germline V CDR1 and CDR2: SGHKS, YYEKEE (reference sequence). V was cut by 1 base and J by 1 base, with 7 bases left in between. The CDR3 runs to 14 residues. The CDR3 loop reads CASSLSDGTDTQYF. DNA for the CDR3: TGTGCCAGCAGCTTGTCGGACGGCACAGATACGCAGTATTTT.

Turning to this clone: Relative to the germline gene, one junction end is altered; a read error may explain this. The V and J genes are TRBV4-1 and TRBJ1-6; TRBD1 might be the D (5 bases). Germline-derived CDR1 and CDR2 are MGHRA and YSYEKL. This CDR3 spans 14 amino acids. The CDR3 sequence is CASTQQVDNSPLHF. Written as DNA, the CDR3 is TGCGCCAGCACCCAACAGGTCGATAATTCACCCCTCCACTTT.

This clone appeared once. The rearrangement links TRBV28 to TRBJ1-1; TRBD1 matches 9 bases. The J segment lost 5 bases and the V segment lost 6 bases, leaving 7 bases of the junction unmatched. CDR3 length: 14 amino acids. Germline loops: CDR1 MDHEN, CDR2 SYDVKM. The CDR3 is CASRRGQGYTEAFF. The DNA for the CDR3 is TGTGCCAGCAGAAGGGGACAGGGTTATACTGAAGCTTTCTTT.

V is TRBV5-4 and J is TRBJ1-1; the D is unclear. V lost 0 bases, J lost 5 bases, and 14 bases lay in between. The CDR3 runs 15 residues. Per germline, CDR1 SGHNT and CDR2 YYREEE (reference sequence). This CDR3 is CASSLAGQLQTEAFF. The DNA for the CDR3 is TGTGCCAGCAGCTTGGCTGGGCAGCTTCAGACTGAAGCTTTCTTT.

This clone came up once. The chain links TRBV28 to TRBJ2-2; D perhaps matches TRBD1 (6 bases). This CDR3 is built from 18 residues. V was pared by 7 bases and J by 1 base, with 22 bases between. Germline V CDR1 and CDR2: MDHEN, SYDVKM. The CDR3 loop is CASTTRWWGQKNTGELFF. The CDR3 coding sequence is TGTGCCAGCACCACCCGGTGGTGGGGACAAAAGAACACCGGGGAGCTGTTTTTT.

The sample holds a few counts of this clone. V usage is TRBV6-5 and J usage is TRBJ1-1; D unclear. The V end was cut by 4 bases, the J end by 6 bases, with 12 bases between. CDR1 and CDR2 from the germline V gene are MNHEY and SVGAGI. The CDR3 spans 13 residues. DNA of the CDR3: TGTGCCAGCAGTTTCTTGATAAAGCCTGAAGCTTTCTTT. It yields the protein CASSFLIKPEAFF.